The 5 T cell receptor beta chains presented below share a single source sample, sequenced in a study of blood T cell repertoires in COVID-19. TCRdb keeps only in-frame clones here, not all; method: immunoSEQ multiplex PCR. The data hold 200,000 to 250,000 clones, with more than 65% observed a single time. The sequenced material came from peripheral blood. These receptors all come from a woman aged 80 or older with acute or convalescent COVID-19.

The chain carries TRBV6-5 and TRBJ1-1, with D possibly TRBD1 on 6 matching bases. Trimming stripped 6 bases from V and 2 bases from J, with 7 bases between. The V gene's germline CDR1 is MNHEY and CDR2 SVGAGI. This CDR3 has 12 amino acids. CDR3 bases: TGTGCCAGCAGCAGGGGTAACACTGAAGCTTTCTTT. Its protein is CASSRGNTEAFF.

This clone was observed once. The V gene is TRBV15, the J gene TRBJ2-3; D gene unclear. V was shortened by 0 bases and J by 1 base, with 5 bases between the two germline ends. Germline V gene lookup returns CDR1 LNHNV and CDR2 YYDKDF (reference sequence). The CDR3 consists of 14 residues. CDR3 sequence: CATSRDGGTDTQYF. The CDR3, as DNA: TGTGCCACCAGCAGAGATGGAGGCACAGATACGCAGTATTTT.

The gene calls are TRBV5-1 and TRBJ2-7; 7 nucleotides align to TRBD1. V dropped 0 bases and J dropped 7; count of bases not matched to a gene: 7. CDR1 and CDR2 (germline): SGHRS, YFSETQ. The CDR3 runs to 14 residues. The CDR3 nucleotides are TGCGCCAGCAGCTTGGCAGGGTCGACAGGGGAGCAGTACTTC. Translating gives CASSLAGSTGEQYF. The entire variable domain, with the rest obtained from reference TRBV5-1 and TRBJ2-7, is as follows: KAGVTQTPRYLIKTRGQQVTLSCSPISGHRSVSWYQQTPGQGLQFLFEYFSETQRNKGNFPGRFSGRQFSNSRSEMNVSTLELGDSALYLCASSLAGSTGEQYFGPGTRLTVT.

This sequence joins TRBV19 and TRBJ2-7, with D possibly TRBD2 on 6 matching bases. The CDR3 length is 15 residues. Deletions cut 7 bases from V and 3 bases from J, with 19 bases between. Germline V gives CDR1 LNHDA, CDR2 SQIVND (reference sequence). The CDR3 DNA follows: TGTGCCAGTAAAAGGGGCCGGGACTCCCTCTACGAGCAGTACTTC. Protein: CASKRGRDSLYEQYF. Full variable domain (remainder filled in from reference TRBV19 and TRBJ2-7): DGGITQSPKYLFRKEGQNVTLSCEQNLNHDAMYWYRQDPGQGLRLIYYSQIVNDFQKGDIAEGYSVSREKKESFPLTVTSAQKNPTAFYLCASKRGRDSLYEQYFGPGTRLTVT.

J is TRBJ1-4 and V is TRBV7-9, with D unclear. Germline CDR1 SEHNR, CDR2 FQNEAQ (reference sequence). V shed 5 bases and J shed 8 bases, with 9 bases lying between them. This CDR3 has 12 amino acids. The CDR3 region has the DNA TGTGCCAGCAGCCCGGGCGGGGAAAAACTGTTTTTT. Translation: CASSPGGEKLFF.